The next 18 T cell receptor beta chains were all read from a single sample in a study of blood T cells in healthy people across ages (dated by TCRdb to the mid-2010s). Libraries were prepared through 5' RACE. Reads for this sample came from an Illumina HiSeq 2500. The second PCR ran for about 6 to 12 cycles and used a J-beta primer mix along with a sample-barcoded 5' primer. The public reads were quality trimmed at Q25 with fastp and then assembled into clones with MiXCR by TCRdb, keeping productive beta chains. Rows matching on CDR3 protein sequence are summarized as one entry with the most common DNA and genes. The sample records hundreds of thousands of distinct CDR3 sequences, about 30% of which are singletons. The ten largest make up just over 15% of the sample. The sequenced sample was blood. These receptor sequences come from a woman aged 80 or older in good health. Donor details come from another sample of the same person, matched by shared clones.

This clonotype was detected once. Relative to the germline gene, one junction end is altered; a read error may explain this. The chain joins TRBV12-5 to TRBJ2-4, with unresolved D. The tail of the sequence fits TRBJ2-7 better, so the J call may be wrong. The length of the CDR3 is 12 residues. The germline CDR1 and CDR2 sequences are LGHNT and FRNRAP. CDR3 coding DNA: TGCGCTAGTGGCCCGACACGTGGCGAGCAGTACTTC. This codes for CASGPTRGEQYF.

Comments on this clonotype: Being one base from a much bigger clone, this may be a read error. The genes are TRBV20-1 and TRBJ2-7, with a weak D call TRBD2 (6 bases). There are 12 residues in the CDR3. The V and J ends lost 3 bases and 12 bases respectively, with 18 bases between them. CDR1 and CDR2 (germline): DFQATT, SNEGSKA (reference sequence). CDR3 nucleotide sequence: TGCAGTGCTAGTAGCGGAAGAAAGACCCGGTACTTC. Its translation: CSASSGRKTRYF.

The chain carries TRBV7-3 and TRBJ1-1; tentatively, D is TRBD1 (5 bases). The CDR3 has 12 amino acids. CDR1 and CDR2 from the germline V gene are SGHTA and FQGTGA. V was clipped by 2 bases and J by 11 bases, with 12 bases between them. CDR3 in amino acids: CASSLGAGRAFF. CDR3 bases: TGTGCCAGCAGCTTAGGAGCAGGGAGGGCTTTCTTT.

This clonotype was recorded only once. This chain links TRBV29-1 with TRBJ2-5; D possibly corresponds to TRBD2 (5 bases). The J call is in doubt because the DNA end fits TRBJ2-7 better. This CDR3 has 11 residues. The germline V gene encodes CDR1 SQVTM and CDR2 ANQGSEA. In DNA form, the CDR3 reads TGCAGCGTTTATGAGGGCGACGAGCAGTACTTC. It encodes CSVYEGDEQYF.

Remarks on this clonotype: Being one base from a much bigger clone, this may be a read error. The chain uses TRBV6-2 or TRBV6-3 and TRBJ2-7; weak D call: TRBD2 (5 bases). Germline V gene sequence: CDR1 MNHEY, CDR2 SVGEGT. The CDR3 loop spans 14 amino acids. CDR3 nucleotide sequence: TGTACCAGCAGTTCTACTAGTACTCATCATGAGCAGTACTTC. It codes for CTSSSTSTHHEQYF.

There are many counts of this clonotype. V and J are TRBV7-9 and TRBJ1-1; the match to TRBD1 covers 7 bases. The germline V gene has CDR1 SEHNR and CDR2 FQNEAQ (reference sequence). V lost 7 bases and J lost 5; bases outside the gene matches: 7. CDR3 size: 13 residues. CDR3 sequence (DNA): TGTGCCAGCACTACACAGGGGAGGACTGAAGCTTTCTTT. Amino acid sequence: CASTTQGRTEAFF.

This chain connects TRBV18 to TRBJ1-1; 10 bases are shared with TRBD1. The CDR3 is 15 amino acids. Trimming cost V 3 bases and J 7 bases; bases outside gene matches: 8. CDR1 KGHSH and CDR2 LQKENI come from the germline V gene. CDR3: CASSPKGQGTGEAFF. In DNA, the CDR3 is TGTGCCAGCTCACCGAAGGGACAGGGGACAGGTGAAGCTTTCTTT.

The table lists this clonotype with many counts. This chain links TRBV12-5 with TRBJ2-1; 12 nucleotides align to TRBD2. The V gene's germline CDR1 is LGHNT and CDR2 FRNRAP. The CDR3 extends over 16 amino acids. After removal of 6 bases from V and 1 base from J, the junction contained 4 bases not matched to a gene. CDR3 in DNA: TGTGCTAGTGGCCCTAGCGGGGGGGCTTCCTACAATGAGCAGTTCTTC. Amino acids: CASGPSGGASYNEQFF.

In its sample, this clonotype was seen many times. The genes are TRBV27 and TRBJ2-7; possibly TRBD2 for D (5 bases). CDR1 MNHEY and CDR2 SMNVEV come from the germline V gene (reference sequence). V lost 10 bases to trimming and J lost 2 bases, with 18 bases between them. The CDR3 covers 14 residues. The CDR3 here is CATMTAGETYEQYF. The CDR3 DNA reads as TGTGCCACTATGACCGCCGGGGAAACCTACGAGCAGTACTTC.

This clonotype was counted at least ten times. CDR3 in DNA: TGTGCCAGCAGCGCTGGGATTAAACCTAGCACAGATACGCAGTATTTT. It codes for CASSAGIKPSTDTQYF. V gene TRBV5-6 combines with J gene TRBJ2-3; D call uncertain. The germline CDR1 and CDR2 sequences are SGHDT and YYEEEE. Trimming pared 4 bases from V and 0 bases from J, leaving 15 bases between. The CDR3 is made up of 16 amino acids.

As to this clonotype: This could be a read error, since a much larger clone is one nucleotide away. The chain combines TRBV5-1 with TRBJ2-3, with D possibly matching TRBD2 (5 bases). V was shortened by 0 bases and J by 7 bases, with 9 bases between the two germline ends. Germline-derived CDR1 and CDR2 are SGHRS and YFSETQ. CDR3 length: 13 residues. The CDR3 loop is CASSLAERNTQYF. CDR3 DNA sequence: TGCGCCAGCAGCTTGGCCGAGCGGAATACGCAGTATTTT.

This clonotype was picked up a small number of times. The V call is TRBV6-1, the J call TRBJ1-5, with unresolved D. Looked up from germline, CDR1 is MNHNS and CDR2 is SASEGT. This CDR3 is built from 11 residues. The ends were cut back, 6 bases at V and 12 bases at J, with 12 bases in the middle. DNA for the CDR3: TGTGCCAGCAGAAGGGATCGGCTCCAGCATTTT. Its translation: CASRRDRLQHF.

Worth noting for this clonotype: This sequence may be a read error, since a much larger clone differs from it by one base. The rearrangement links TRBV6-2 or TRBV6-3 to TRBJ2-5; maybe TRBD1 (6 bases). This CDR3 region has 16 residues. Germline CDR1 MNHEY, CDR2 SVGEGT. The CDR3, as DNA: TGTGCCGGCAGCAGGGGAATGACGGGGTTGAGCGAGACCCAGTACTTC. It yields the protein CAGSRGMTGLSETQYF.

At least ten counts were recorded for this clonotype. CDR3 region: CAWSSGGGGVDTQYF. CDR3 in DNA: TGTGCCTGGAGTTCGGGAGGGGGGGGAGTAGATACGCAGTATTTT. The chain is built from TRBV30 and TRBJ2-3, with TRBD2 identical over 8 bases. Losses at the gene ends were 2 bases for V and 5 bases for J; bases not matched to a gene: 9. The CDR3 sequence is 15 residues long. CDR1 is GTSNPN and CDR2 is SVGIG in the germline V gene (reference sequence).

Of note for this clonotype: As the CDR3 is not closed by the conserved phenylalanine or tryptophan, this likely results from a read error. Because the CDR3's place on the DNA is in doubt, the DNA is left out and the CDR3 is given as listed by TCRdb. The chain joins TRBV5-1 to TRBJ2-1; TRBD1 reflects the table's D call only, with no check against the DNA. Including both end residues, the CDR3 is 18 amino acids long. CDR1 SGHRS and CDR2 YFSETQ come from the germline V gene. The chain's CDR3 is CASSLSGTGGAEGYTFGS.

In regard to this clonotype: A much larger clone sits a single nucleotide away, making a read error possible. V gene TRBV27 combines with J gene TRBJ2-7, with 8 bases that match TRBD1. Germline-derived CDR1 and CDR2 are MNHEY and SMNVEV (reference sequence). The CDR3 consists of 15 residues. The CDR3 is CASGLGQARSYEQYF. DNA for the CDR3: TGTGCCAGCGGTTTGGGACAGGCCCGCTCCTACGAGCAGTACTTC.

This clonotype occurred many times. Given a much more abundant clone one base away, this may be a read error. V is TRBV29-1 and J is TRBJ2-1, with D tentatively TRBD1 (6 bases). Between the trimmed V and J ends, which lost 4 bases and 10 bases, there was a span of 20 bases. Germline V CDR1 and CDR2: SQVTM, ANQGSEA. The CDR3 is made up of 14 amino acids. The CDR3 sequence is CSVVRRQVTREQFF. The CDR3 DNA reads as TGCAGCGTTGTGAGGAGACAGGTAACCAGGGAGCAGTTCTTC.

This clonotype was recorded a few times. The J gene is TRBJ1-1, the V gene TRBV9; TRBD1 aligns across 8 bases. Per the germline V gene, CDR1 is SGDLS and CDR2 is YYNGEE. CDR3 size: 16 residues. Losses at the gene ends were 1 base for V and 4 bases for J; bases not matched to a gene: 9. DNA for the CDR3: TGTGCCAGCAGCGTAAGTAATCAGGGGGCGCGCACTGAAGCTTTCTTT. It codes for CASSVSNQGARTEAFF.